This record looks at one TCR beta chain sequence and its context. This clonotype was seen only a few times. Its antigen has not been determined. Qualities for individual bases were not recorded, and no much larger clone is one base off. The library was built by means of PCR. Sequencing took place on an Illumina HiSeq 2500. TCR library preparation used molecular barcoding, with unique molecular identifiers applied to normalize quantification of the TCRbeta repertoire. In TCRdb, the public reads were trimmed at Q25 with fastp and aligned with MiXCR, with productive beta chains retained. Entries are consolidated by CDR3 protein sequence, retaining the most common genes and DNA. The table for this sample lists approximately 590,000 distinct CDR3 sequences; about 10% of them were counted only once. The ten largest clones capture less than 5% of the sample. The CDR1 and CDR2 encoded by the germline V gene are MNHEY and SVGAGI. V loses 2 bases, J loses 3 bases, and the germline ends lie 14 bases apart. Reading from cysteine to phenylalanine, the CDR3 counts 15 amino acids. Of all the DNA, just the CDR3 is kept, 45 bases in frame from base 1.

The sample originates from a study of T-cell reconstitution after alpha-beta-depleted transplantation in children listed by TCRdb under 2016. Describing the broader study: The study quantitatively tracked T-cell immune reconstitution after TCRalphabeta/CD19-depleted allogeneic hematopoietic cell transplantation in children using TCR repertoire profiling.

The rearrangement combines TRBV6-5 with TRBJ2-7; there is no confident call for the D gene. The clonotype was recovered from a human donor who donated a stem cell graft to a child with acute myeloid leukemia. This specimen was PBMCs from the stem cell graft donor, taken from the stem cell graft. The DNA is TGTGCCAGCAGTTACCGGGCTCCCGGAGACTACGAGCAGTACTTC. It is translated as CASSYRAPGDYEQYF.